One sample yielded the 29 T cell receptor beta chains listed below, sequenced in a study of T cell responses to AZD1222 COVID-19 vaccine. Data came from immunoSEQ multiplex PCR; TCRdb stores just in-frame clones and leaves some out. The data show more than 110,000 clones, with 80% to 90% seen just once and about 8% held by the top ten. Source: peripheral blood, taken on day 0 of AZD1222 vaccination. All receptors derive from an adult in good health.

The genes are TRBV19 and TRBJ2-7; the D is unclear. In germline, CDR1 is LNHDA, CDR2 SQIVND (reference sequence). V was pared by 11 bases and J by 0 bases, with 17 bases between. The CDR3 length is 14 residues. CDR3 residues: CAPLVGTLSYEQYF. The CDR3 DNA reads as TGTGCCCCCCTAGTAGGAACCCTCTCCTACGAGCAGTACTTC.

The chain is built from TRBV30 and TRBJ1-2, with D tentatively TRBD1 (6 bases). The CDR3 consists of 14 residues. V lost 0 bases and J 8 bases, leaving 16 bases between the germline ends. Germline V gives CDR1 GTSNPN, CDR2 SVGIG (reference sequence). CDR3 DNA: TGTGCCTGGAGTGTACAGTCTCACGGGACAGGCTACACCTTC. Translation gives CAWSVQSHGTGYTF.

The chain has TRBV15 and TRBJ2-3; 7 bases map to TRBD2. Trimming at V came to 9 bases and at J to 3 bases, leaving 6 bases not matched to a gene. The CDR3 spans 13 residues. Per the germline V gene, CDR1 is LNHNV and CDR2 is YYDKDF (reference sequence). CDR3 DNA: TGTGCCACACGGGATAGCGGGACAGATACGCAGTATTTT. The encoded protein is CATRDSGTDTQYF.

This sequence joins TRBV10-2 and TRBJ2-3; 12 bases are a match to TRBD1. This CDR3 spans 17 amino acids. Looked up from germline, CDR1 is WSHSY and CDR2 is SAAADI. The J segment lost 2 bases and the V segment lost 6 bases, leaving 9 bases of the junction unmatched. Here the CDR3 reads CASRRTGTGGPTDTQYF. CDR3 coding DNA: TGCGCCAGCAGGAGAACCGGGACAGGGGGCCCCACAGATACGCAGTATTTT.

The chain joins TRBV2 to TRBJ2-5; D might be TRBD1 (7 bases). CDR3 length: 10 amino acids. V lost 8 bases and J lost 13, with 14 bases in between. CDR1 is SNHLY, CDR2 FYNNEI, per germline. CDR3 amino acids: CASGGTEAYF. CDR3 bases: TGTGCCAGCGGGGGGACAGAGGCGTACTTC.

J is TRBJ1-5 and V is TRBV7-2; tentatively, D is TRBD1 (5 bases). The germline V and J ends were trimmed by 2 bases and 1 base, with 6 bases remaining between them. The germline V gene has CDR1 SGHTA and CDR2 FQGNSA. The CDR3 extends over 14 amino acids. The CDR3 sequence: CASSLKGSNQPQHF. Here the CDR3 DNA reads TGTGCCAGCAGCTTAAAGGGGAGCAATCAGCCCCAGCATTTT.

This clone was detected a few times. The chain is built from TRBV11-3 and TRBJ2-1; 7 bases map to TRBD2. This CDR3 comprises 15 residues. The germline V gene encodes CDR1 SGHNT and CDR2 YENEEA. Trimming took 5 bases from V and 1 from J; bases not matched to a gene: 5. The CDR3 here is CASSQRGESYNEQFF. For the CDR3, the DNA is TGTGCCAGCAGCCAACGGGGGGAATCCTACAATGAGCAGTTCTTC.

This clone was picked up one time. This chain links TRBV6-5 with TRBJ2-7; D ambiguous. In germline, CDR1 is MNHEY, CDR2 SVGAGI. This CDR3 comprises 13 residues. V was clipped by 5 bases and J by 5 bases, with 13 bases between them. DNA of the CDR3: TGTGCCAGCAGTCCCCCTGGGCTAGACGAGCAGTACTTC. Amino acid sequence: CASSPPGLDEQYF.

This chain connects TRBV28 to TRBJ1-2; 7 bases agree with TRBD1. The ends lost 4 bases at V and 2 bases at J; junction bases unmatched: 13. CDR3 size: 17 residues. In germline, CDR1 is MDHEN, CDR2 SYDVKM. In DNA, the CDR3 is TGTGCCAGCAGTTCACCCCGAGCGGTCAGGGGGAACTATGGCTACACCTTC. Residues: CASSSPRAVRGNYGYTF.

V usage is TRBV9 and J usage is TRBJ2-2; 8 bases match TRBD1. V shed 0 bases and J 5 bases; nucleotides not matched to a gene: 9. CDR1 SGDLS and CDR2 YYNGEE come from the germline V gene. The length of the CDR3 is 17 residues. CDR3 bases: TGTGCCAGCAGCGTAGCAGGGGGCGCACTGGGAACCGGGGAGCTGTTTTTT. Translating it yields CASSVAGGALGTGELFF.

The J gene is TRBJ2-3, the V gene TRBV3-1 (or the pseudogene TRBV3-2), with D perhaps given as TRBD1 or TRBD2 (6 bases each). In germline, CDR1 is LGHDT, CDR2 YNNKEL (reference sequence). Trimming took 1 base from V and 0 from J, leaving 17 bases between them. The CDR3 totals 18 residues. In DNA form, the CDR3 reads TGTGCCAGCAGCCAAGCACAGGGATGGGGGGAGAGCACAGATACGCAGTATTTT. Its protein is CASSQAQGWGESTDTQYF.

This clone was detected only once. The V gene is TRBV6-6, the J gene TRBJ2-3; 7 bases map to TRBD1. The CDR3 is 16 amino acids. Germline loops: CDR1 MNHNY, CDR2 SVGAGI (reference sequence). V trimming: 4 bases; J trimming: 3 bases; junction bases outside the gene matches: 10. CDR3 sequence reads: CASSLLPGGGTDTQYF. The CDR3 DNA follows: TGTGCCAGCAGTTTATTGCCAGGGGGTGGGACAGATACGCAGTATTTT.

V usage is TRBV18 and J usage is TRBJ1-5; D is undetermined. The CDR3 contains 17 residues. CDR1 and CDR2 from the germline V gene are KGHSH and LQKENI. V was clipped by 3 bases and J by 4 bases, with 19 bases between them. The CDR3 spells CASSPRGVNIGNQPQHF. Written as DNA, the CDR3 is TGTGCCAGCTCACCGCGCGGGGTGAATATAGGTAATCAGCCCCAGCATTTT.

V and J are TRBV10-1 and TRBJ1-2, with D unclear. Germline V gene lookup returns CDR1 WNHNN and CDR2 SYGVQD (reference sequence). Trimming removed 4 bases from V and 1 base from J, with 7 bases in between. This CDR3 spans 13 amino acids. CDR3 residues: CASSAQSNYGYTF. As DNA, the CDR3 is TGCGCCAGCAGTGCCCAGAGTAACTATGGCTACACCTTC.

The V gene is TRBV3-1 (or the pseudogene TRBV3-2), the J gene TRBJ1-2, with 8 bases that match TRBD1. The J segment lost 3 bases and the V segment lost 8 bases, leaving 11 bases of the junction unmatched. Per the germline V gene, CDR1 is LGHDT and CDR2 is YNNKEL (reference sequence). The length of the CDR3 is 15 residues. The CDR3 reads CASGVRGRRDYGYTF. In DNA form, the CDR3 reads TGTGCCAGCGGGGTCAGGGGGCGCCGTGACTATGGCTACACCTTC.

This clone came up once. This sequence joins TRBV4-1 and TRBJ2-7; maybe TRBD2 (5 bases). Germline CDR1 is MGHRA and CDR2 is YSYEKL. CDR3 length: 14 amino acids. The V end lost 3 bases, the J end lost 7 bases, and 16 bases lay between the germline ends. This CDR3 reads CASSHLEGSWEQYF. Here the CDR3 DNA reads TGCGCCAGCAGCCACCTAGAGGGCTCGTGGGAGCAGTACTTC.

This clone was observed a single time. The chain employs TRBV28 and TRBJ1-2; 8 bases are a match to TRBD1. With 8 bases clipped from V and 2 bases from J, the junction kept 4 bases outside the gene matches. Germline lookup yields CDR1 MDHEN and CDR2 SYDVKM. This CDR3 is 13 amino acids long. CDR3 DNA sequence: TGTGCCAGCCGGGACAGGCAAAACTATGGCTACACCTTC. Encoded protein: CASRDRQNYGYTF.

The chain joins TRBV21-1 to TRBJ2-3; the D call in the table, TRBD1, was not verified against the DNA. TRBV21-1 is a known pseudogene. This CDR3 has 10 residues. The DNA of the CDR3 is TGTGCCAGCAGCAAAGTAGACAGGTATTTT. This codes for CASSKVDRYF.

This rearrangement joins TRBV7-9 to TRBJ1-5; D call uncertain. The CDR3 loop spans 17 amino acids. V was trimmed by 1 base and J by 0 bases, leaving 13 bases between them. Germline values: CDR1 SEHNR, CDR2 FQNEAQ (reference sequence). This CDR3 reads CASSLGAGGYSNQPQHF. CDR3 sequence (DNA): TGTGCCAGCAGCTTAGGGGCAGGTGGATATAGCAATCAGCCCCAGCATTTT.

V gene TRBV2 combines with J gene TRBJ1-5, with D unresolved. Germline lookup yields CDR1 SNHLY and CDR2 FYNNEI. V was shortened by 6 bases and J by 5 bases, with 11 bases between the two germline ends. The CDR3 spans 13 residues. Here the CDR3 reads CASSLVWDQPQHF. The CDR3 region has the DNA TGTGCCAGCAGCCTTGTATGGGATCAGCCCCAGCATTTT.

As DNA, the CDR3 is TGTGCCAGCAGTTACCAGATCACCAATCAGCCCCAGCATTTT. Encoded protein: CASSYQITNQPQHF. The V and J genes are TRBV6-2 or TRBV6-3 and TRBJ1-5; D not certain. V shed 2 bases and J shed 3 bases, with 8 bases lying between them. Germline lookup yields CDR1 MNHEY and CDR2 SVGEGT. The CDR3 covers 14 residues.

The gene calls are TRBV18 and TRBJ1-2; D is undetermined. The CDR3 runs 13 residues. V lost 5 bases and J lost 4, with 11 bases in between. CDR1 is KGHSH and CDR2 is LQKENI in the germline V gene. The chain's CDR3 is CASSVGPSYGYTF. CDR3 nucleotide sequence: TGTGCCAGCTCAGTGGGCCCTAGCTATGGCTACACCTTC.

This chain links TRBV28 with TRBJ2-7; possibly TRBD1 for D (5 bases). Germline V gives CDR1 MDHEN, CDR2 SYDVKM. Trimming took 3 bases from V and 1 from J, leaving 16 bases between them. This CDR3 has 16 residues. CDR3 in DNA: TGTGCCAGCAGTTTTCCCCCGGACACCCTATCCTACGAGCAGTACTTC. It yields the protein CASSFPPDTLSYEQYF.

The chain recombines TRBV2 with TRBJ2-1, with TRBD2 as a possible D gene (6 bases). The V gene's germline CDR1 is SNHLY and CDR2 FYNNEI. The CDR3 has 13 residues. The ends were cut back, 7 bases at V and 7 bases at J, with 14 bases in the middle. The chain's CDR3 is CASNGGEVNEQFF. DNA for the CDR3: TGTGCCAGCAACGGGGGAGAAGTTAATGAGCAGTTCTTC.

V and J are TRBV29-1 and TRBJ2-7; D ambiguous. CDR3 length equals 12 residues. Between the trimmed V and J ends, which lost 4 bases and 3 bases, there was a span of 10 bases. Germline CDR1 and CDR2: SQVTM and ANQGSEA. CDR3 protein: CSVVRSDYEQYF. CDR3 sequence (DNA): TGCAGCGTTGTGAGGTCGGACTACGAGCAGTACTTC.

CDR3 sequence reads: CATSQGSVTGELFF. The CDR3 DNA reads as TGCGCCACCTCACAGGGGTCGGTCACCGGGGAGCTGTTTTTT. V gene TRBV5-1 combines with J gene TRBJ2-2; 7 bases map to TRBD1. The length of the CDR3 is 14 residues. Germline V CDR1 and CDR2: SGHRS, YFSETQ. The trim removed 9 bases at V and 4 bases at J, leaving 9 bases unmatched.

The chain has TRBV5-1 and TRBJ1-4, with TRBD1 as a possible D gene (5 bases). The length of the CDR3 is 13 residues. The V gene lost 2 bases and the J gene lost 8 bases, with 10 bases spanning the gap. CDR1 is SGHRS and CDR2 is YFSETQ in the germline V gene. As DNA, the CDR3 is TGCGCCAGCAGCTTAGGGACTGACGAAAAACTGTTTTTT. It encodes CASSLGTDEKLFF.

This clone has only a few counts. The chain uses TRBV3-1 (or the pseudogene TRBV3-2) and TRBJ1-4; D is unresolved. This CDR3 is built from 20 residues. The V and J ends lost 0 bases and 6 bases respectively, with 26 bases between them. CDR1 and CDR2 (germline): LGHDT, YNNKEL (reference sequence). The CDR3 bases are TGTGCCAGCAGCCAAGATAGCTTCGTGGTCGGACCGAGGGCTTATGAAAAACTGTTTTTT. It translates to CASSQDSFVVGPRAYEKLFF.

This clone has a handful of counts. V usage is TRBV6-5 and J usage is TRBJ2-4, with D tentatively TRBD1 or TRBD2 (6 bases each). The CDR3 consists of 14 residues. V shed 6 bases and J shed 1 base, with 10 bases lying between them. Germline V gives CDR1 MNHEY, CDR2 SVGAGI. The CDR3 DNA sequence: TGTGCCAGCAGCCCGGGGGCGGCCAAAAACATTCAGTACTTC. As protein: CASSPGAAKNIQYF.